These 24 T cell receptor beta chains were all obtained from the same sample, sequenced in a study of cytomegalovirus exposure and HLA in healthy donors. Researchers ran the PCR with 60 Vbeta and 13 Jbeta primers. Here immunoSEQ multiplex PCR was the method, and the copy in TCRdb shows in-frame clones only, minus some. The sample holds some 28,000 clones. The sample was PBMCs. The source is a man aged 25 to 45 in good health and CMV-seronegative.

This chain uses TRBV2 with TRBJ2-3, with 8 positions matching TRBD2. Germline loops: CDR1 SNHLY, CDR2 FYNNEI. V shed 7 bases and J 5 bases; nucleotides not matched to a gene: 20. This CDR3 contains 18 residues. The chain's CDR3 is CASNLRADSGTLRDTQYF. The CDR3 nucleotides read TGTGCCAGCAATCTTCGGGCGGATAGCGGGACCCTAAGAGATACGCAGTATTTT.

The chain couples TRBV13 to TRBJ1-5, with TRBD1 matching 11 bases. The CDR3 covers 15 residues. Trimming at V came to 5 bases and at J to 6 bases, leaving 6 bases not matched to a gene. Germline V gene sequence: CDR1 PRHDT, CDR2 FYEKMQ (reference sequence). The CDR3 DNA sequence: TGTGCCAGCAGCCAAAGGACAGGGGGCGGTCAGCCCCAGCATTTT. This translates into CASSQRTGGGQPQHF. Filled out from reference TRBV13 and TRBJ1-5, the complete variable domain reads AAGVIQSPRHLIKEKRETATLKCYPIPRHDTVYWYQQGPGQDPQFLISFYEKMQSDKGSIPDRFSAQQFSDYHSELNMSSLELGDSALYFCASSQRTGGGQPQHFGDGTRLSIL.

The chain recombines TRBV2 with TRBJ1-1; D unclear. In germline, CDR1 is SNHLY, CDR2 FYNNEI. The CDR3 has 14 amino acids. The V gene lost 4 bases and the J gene lost 1 base, with 10 bases spanning the gap. The chain's CDR3 is CASSVGGENTEAFF. The CDR3 region has the DNA TGTGCCAGCAGTGTGGGCGGGGAGAACACTGAAGCTTTCTTT. Combining the CDR3 with reference TRBV2 and TRBJ1-1 gives the whole variable domain EPEVTQTPSHQVTQMGQEVILRCVPISNHLYFYWYRQILGQKVEFLVSFYNNEISEKSEIFDDQFSVERPDGSNFTLKIRSTKLEDSAMYFCASSVGGENTEAFFGQGTRLTVV.

The chain uses TRBV5-1 and TRBJ1-1; the match to TRBD1 covers 9 bases. This CDR3 spans 16 amino acids. Per the germline V gene, CDR1 is SGHRS and CDR2 is YFSETQ. Trimming took 4 bases from V and 3 from J; bases not matched to a gene: 10. CDR3 sequence (DNA): TGCGCCAGCAGCCTCACGGACAGGGGAGTATACACTGAAGCTTTCTTT. Protein sequence: CASSLTDRGVYTEAFF.

This chain links TRBV13 with TRBJ2-7; D possibly corresponds to TRBD1 (6 bases). The CDR3 consists of 14 residues. CDR1 and CDR2 (germline): PRHDT, FYEKMQ (reference sequence). V lost 8 bases, J lost 0 bases, and 14 bases lay in between. As DNA, the CDR3 is TGTGCCAGCGGGGGCCAGACGAGCTCCTACGAGCAGTACTTC. Protein sequence: CASGGQTSSYEQYF.

The V call is TRBV29-1, the J call TRBJ1-5, with 8 bases matching TRBD1. The CDR3 spans 14 residues. V was pared by 5 bases and J by 2 bases, with 5 bases of the junction left unmatched. Germline V gene sequence: CDR1 SQVTM, CDR2 ANQGSEA. Here the CDR3 DNA reads TGCAGCGTTCGGCAGGGGGCCGGCAATCAGCCCCAGCATTTT. Protein sequence: CSVRQGAGNQPQHF.

For this clone: A junction end diverges from the germline sequence, so it may reflect a read error. This chain uses TRBV18 with TRBJ2-7, with D possibly TRBD2 on 7 matching bases. Germline V CDR1 and CDR2: KGHSH, LQKENI. This CDR3 has 13 amino acids. The CDR3 reads CASRGAGSYGQYF. As DNA, the CDR3 is TGTGCCAGCCGGGGGGCAGGTTCCTACGGGCAGTACTTC.

This chain uses TRBV11-3 with TRBJ2-1; 13 positions agree with TRBD2. This CDR3 is 15 amino acids long. Germline-derived CDR1 and CDR2 are SGHNT and YENEEA. V trimming: 5 bases; J trimming: 9 bases; junction bases outside the gene matches: 7. The CDR3 is CASSVLAGGPPEQFF. DNA of the CDR3: TGTGCCAGCAGCGTACTAGCGGGGGGGCCTCCTGAGCAGTTCTTC.

The chain employs TRBV6-6 and TRBJ2-1; 7 bases line up with TRBD2. CDR1 and CDR2 from the germline V gene are MNHNY and SVGAGI (reference sequence). This CDR3 is built from 13 residues. Trimming at V came to 8 bases and at J to 5 bases, leaving 6 bases not matched to a gene. Here the CDR3 DNA reads TGTGCCAGCCGGCTAGCGGAGAACAATGAGCAGTTCTTC. Its protein product is CASRLAENNEQFF.

The chain uses TRBV18 and TRBJ1-5, with 12 bases matching TRBD1. The CDR3 extends over 15 amino acids. V shed 4 bases, J shed 7 bases, and the junction held 5 bases outside the gene matches. Germline CDR1 reads KGHSH; CDR2 reads LQKENI. Written as DNA, the CDR3 is TGTGCCAGCTCACAGGGGACAGGGGGCATCCAGCCCCAGCATTTT. It codes for CASSQGTGGIQPQHF.

The chain has TRBV5-1 and TRBJ2-4; D perhaps matches TRBD1 (5 bases). From germline, CDR1 is SGHRS and CDR2 YFSETQ. Trimming removed 0 bases at V and 0 bases at J, with 16 bases between. There are 18 residues in the CDR3. The CDR3, as DNA: TGCGCCAGCAGCTTGGAGGGTTCGACAGCCCTAGCCAAAAACATTCAGTACTTC. This translates into CASSLEGSTALAKNIQYF.

The rearrangement links TRBV18 to TRBJ2-2; D is unresolved. Trimming shortened V by 3 bases and J by 4 bases, and 9 bases separated the two germline ends. The length of the CDR3 is 14 residues. Germline CDR1 and CDR2: KGHSH and LQKENI. The CDR3 DNA follows: TGTGCCAGCTCACCCGTGCCGGTCACCGGGGAGCTGTTTTTT. This gives the protein CASSPVPVTGELFF.

The V and J genes are TRBV4-2 and TRBJ2-1, with 9 bases lining up with TRBD1. The germline V gene has CDR1 LGHNA and CDR2 YNFKEQ. V lost 0 bases, J lost 10 bases, and 10 bases stayed unmatched. The CDR3 contains 16 residues. Here the CDR3 reads CASSQDRGTGSVEQFF. CDR3 DNA sequence: TGTGCCAGCAGCCAAGATAGGGGGACAGGGTCAGTGGAGCAGTTCTTC.

This sequence joins TRBV15 and TRBJ1-5; maybe TRBD1 (6 bases). Germline V lookup: CDR1 LNHNV, CDR2 YYDKDF (reference sequence). With 0 bases removed from V and 7 bases from J, the gap between germline ends came to 13 bases. The CDR3 has 15 residues. The CDR3: CATSRDPGDQQPQHF. Here the CDR3 DNA reads TGTGCCACCAGCAGAGACCCAGGGGATCAGCAGCCCCAGCATTTT. Looking up the rest from reference TRBV15 and TRBJ1-5 gives the full variable domain: DAMVIQNPRYQVTQFGKPVTLSCSQTLNHNVMYWYQQKSSQAPKLLFHYYDKDFNNEADTPDNFQSRRPNTSFCFLDIRSPGLGDTAMYLCATSRDPGDQQPQHFGDGTRLSIL.

The CDR3 bases are TGCAGCGTTCAAGGGGCTACTCACGCCGAGCAGTACTTC. Its protein product is CSVQGATHAEQYF. V is TRBV29-1 and J is TRBJ2-7, with D perhaps matching TRBD1 (5 bases). The CDR3 sequence is 13 residues long. Germline CDR1 reads SQVTM; CDR2 reads ANQGSEA. V gave up 5 bases and J gave up 6 bases, with 17 bases separating them.

The chain joins TRBV2 to TRBJ2-7; possibly TRBD2 for D (5 bases). CDR3 length: 13 residues. Germline V gene data show CDR1 as SNHLY and CDR2 as FYNNEI. Deletions cut 6 bases from V and 3 bases from J, with 12 bases between. In DNA form, the CDR3 reads TGTGCCAGCAGCCGGGGTGAAGGCTACGAGCAGTACTTC. Its translation: CASSRGEGYEQYF.

The V call is TRBV5-6, the J call TRBJ2-3; 8 bases align to TRBD1. CDR1 SGHDT and CDR2 YYEEEE come from the germline V gene. This CDR3 has 14 amino acids. J gave up 3 bases and V 4 bases, and 4 bases lay outside the gene matches. CDR3 loop: CASSTWTGTDTQYF. CDR3 coding DNA: TGTGCCAGCAGCACCTGGACAGGGACAGATACGCAGTATTTT.

V and J are TRBV15 and TRBJ2-7, with 12 nucleotides matching TRBD1. The CDR3 is 13 amino acids. The V and J ends lost 3 bases and 12 bases, in that order; junction bases with no gene match: 6. Germline assignment: CDR1 LNHNV and CDR2 YYDKDF (reference sequence). The CDR3 spells CATSRGQGAVPYF. In DNA, the CDR3 is TGTGCCACCAGCAGGGGACAGGGGGCGGTCCCGTACTTC.

The rearrangement uses TRBV5-1 and TRBJ1-1; no clear D. V lost 4 bases to trimming and J lost 1 base, with 8 bases between them. Germline loops: CDR1 SGHRS, CDR2 YFSETQ. This CDR3 region has 13 residues. CDR3 region: CASSLTENTEAFF. Here the CDR3 DNA reads TGCGCCAGCAGCCTTACAGAGAACACTGAAGCTTTCTTT.

This chain connects TRBV25-1 to TRBJ2-5; the match to TRBD1 covers 7 bases. CDR1 is MGHDK and CDR2 is SYGVNS in the germline V gene. Trimming took 6 bases from V and 2 from J; bases not matched to a gene: 6. The CDR3 loop spans 14 amino acids. For the CDR3, the DNA is TGTGCCAGCAGCAATGTACAGGGGCAAGAGACCCAGTACTTC. Residues: CASSNVQGQETQYF.

The rearrangement links TRBV7-9 to TRBJ1-1; 8 bases align to TRBD1. Germline assignment: CDR1 SEHNR and CDR2 FQNEAQ (reference sequence). The V and J ends lost 1 base and 0 bases, in that order; junction bases with no gene match: 1. The CDR3 covers 15 residues. CDR3 protein: CASSLVQGVNTEAFF. CDR3 nucleotide sequence: TGTGCCAGCAGCTTAGTACAGGGGGTGAACACTGAAGCTTTCTTT.

The chain uses TRBV7-8 and TRBJ1-3; no reliable D call. V lost 3 bases to trimming and J lost 0 bases, with 15 bases between them. The CDR3 contains 17 residues. Per the germline V gene, CDR1 is SGHVS and CDR2 is FQNEAQ. The CDR3 region is CASSFLADGLSGNTIYF. CDR3 DNA: TGTGCCAGCAGCTTCCTCGCGGACGGACTCTCTGGAAACACCATATATTTT.

In the case of this clone: The junction shows a germline mismatch at one end, possibly a read error. The chain joins TRBV7-7 to TRBJ2-5, with D maybe TRBD2 (6 bases). Germline loops: CDR1 SSHAT, CDR2 FNYEAQ (reference sequence). The CDR3 totals 13 residues. The CDR3, as DNA: TGTGCTAGCAGCTTAGTTCTAGCGGAGACCCAGTACTTC. Translated: CASSLVLAETQYF.

The chain uses TRBV7-9 and TRBJ2-7; TRBD1 matches at 9 bases. V trimming: 8 bases; J trimming: 5 bases; junction bases outside the gene matches: 1. Germline V gene lookup returns CDR1 SEHNR and CDR2 FQNEAQ (reference sequence). The CDR3 runs to 11 residues. The CDR3 DNA reads as TGTGCCAGCCGGGACAGGGACGAGCAGTACTTC. Its translation is CASRDRDEQYF.